The 32 T cell receptor beta chains in this list originate from one sample, sequenced in a study of regulatory T cells in long-lasting Graves disease (dated by TCRdb to the early 2020s). Library preparation was by multiplex PCR. The sequencer listed for this sample is Illumina HiSeq 4000. CDR3 regions were amplified by Arm-PCR with iRepertoire HTBI primers to construct TCR beta libraries. The public sequencing data were trimmed at Q25 with fastp and processed into clonotypes with MiXCR by TCRdb, which kept only in-frame beta chains. CDR3 protein duplicates are merged, each entry listing the most common genes and DNA. In all, the sample holds about 420,000 distinct CDR3 sequences, and 20% to 30% of those were seen once. About a quarter of the sample rests with the top ten. In the paper's terms, the time point label means: persistent/refractory GD, antithyroid drugs over 5 years with positive TRAb. RNA was extracted from PBMCs in TRIzol for both TCR sequencing and RNA sequencing.

The source material was peripheral blood mononuclear cells (PBMCs), sampled when the disease was refractory, from a patient treated with antithyroid drugs. The receptors originated from a female donor with Graves disease.

The chain has TRBV27 and TRBJ1-5, with D unclear. The CDR3 is 13 residues long. Germline V lookup: CDR1 MNHEY, CDR2 SMNVEV (reference sequence). V was pared by 1 base and J by 5 bases, with 6 bases between. This chain's CDR3 is CASSLYQHQPQHF. The CDR3 DNA reads TGTGCCAGCAGTTTATATCAGCATCAGCCCCAGCATTTT.

The chain couples TRBV7-9 to TRBJ1-2, with 7 bases matching TRBD1. CDR1 is SEHNR and CDR2 is FQNEAQ in the germline V gene (reference sequence). J was trimmed by 3 bases and V by 3 bases; bases with no gene match: 4. The CDR3 runs to 14 residues. The CDR3 DNA sequence: TGTGCCAGCAGCTTTCCCAGGGGGGACTATGGCTACACCTTC. Residues: CASSFPRGDYGYTF.

Ten or more counts support this clonotype. The rearrangement links TRBV27 to TRBJ1-3, with 8 bases that match TRBD1. The CDR3 totals 15 residues. Germline V lookup: CDR1 MNHEY, CDR2 SMNVEV (reference sequence). V was pared by 5 bases and J by 4 bases, with 7 bases of the junction left unmatched. In nucleotides, the CDR3 is TGTGCCAGCAGTCTTGGACAGGGTGTAGGAAACACCATATATTTT. Its translation is CASSLGQGVGNTIYF.

The rearrangement uses TRBV5-1 and TRBJ1-2; no clear D. The V gene lost 0 bases and the J gene lost 4 bases, with 16 bases spanning the gap. The CDR3 spans 16 residues. Germline V CDR1 and CDR2: SGHRS, YFSETQ. This chain's CDR3 is CASSLDSEAGFYGYTF. Written as DNA, the CDR3 is TGCGCCAGCAGCTTGGATTCCGAGGCAGGATTCTATGGCTACACCTTC.

The rearrangement links TRBV20-1 to TRBJ2-3; TRBD2 agrees at 10 bases. With 2 bases clipped from V and 4 bases from J, the junction kept 12 bases outside the gene matches. Looked up from germline, CDR1 is DFQATT and CDR2 is SNEGSKA (reference sequence). The length of the CDR3 is 17 residues. The CDR3 loop is CSARPLPSGSQADTQYF. The CDR3 DNA reads as TGCAGTGCTAGACCTCTCCCTAGCGGGAGTCAGGCAGATACGCAGTATTTT.

Only a few counts were recorded for this clonotype. The chain links TRBV6-1 to TRBJ2-4; D is unclear. The CDR3 runs 11 residues. V lost 7 bases and J 2 bases, leaving 3 bases between the germline ends. The germline V gene encodes CDR1 MNHNS and CDR2 SASEGT. CDR3 bases: TGTGCCAGCACCTCCAAAAACATTCAGTACTTC. Translated: CASTSKNIQYF.

The chain carries TRBV20-1 and TRBJ2-7; 12 positions agree with TRBD1. Germline V gene data show CDR1 as DFQATT and CDR2 as SNEGSKA (reference sequence). Unmatched junction bases numbered 5, after V lost 5 bases and J lost 6 bases. This CDR3 has 13 amino acids. The DNA of the CDR3 is TGCAGTGCTCCGGGACAGGGGGCGAGCGAGCAGTACTTC. Translated: CSAPGQGASEQYF.

The V call is TRBV28, the J call TRBJ1-4; D not certain. This CDR3 is built from 14 residues. V gave up 4 bases and J gave up 3 bases, with 9 bases separating them. The germline CDR1 and CDR2 sequences are MDHEN and SYDVKM. The CDR3 protein is CASSSAQPNEKLFF. CDR3 nucleotide sequence: TGTGCCAGCAGTTCAGCACAGCCTAATGAAAAACTGTTTTTT. The full variable domain, with the rest looked up from reference TRBV28 and TRBJ1-4, is DVKVTQSSRYLVKRTGEKVFLECVQDMDHENMFWYRQDPGLGLRLIYFSYDVKMKEKGDIPEGYSVSREKKERFSLILESASTNQTSMYLCASSSAQPNEKLFFGSGTQLSVL.

The rearrangement links TRBV7-9 to TRBJ1-1; 8 nucleotides line up with TRBD1. The V and J ends lost 8 bases and 3 bases, in that order; junction bases with no gene match: 11. The CDR3 covers 15 residues. The germline CDR1 and CDR2 sequences are SEHNR and FQNEAQ (reference sequence). The DNA for the CDR3 is TGTGCCAGCGTAGAACAGGGGGTAGAGGACACTGAAGCTTTCTTT. Its translation is CASVEQGVEDTEAFF.

This clonotype showed up many times. The V gene is TRBV28, the J gene TRBJ2-7; D is undetermined. There are 13 residues in the CDR3. Germline assignment: CDR1 MDHEN and CDR2 SYDVKM. Trimming removed 8 bases at V and 2 bases at J, with 13 bases between. The CDR3 DNA follows: TGTGCCAGCCTAGATCGTGATGCCTACGAGCAGTACTTC. This gives the protein CASLDRDAYEQYF. Together with reference TRBV28 and TRBJ2-7, the CDR3 gives the full variable domain: DVKVTQSSRYLVKRTGEKVFLECVQDMDHENMFWYRQDPGLGLRLIYFSYDVKMKEKGDIPEGYSVSREKKERFSLILESASTNQTSMYLCASLDRDAYEQYFGPGTRLTVT.

This clonotype was seen only a few times. The chain combines TRBV5-1 with TRBJ1-5, with 10 bases identical to TRBD1. Trimming removed 0 bases from V and 4 bases from J; junction bases left unmatched: 4. Germline-derived CDR1 and CDR2 are SGHRS and YFSETQ. CDR3 size: 16 residues. CDR3 DNA: TGCGCCAGCAGCTTGGGGGACAGGGGTGGGAATCAGCCCCAGCATTTT. As protein: CASSLGDRGGNQPQHF. Full variable domain (remainder filled in from reference TRBV5-1 and TRBJ1-5): KAGVTQTPRYLIKTRGQQVTLSCSPISGHRSVSWYQQTPGQGLQFLFEYFSETQRNKGNFPGRFSGRQFSNSRSEMNVSTLELGDSALYLCASSLGDRGGNQPQHFGDGTRLSIL.

The CDR3 sequence is CASSSLEASVAYEQYF. DNA of the CDR3: TGTGCCAGCAGCTCCCTGGAAGCGAGCGTGGCCTACGAGCAGTACTTC. This chain connects TRBV11-3 to TRBJ2-7; D is unclear. Germline CDR1 reads SGHNT; CDR2 reads YENEEA. The CDR3 sequence is 16 residues long. V lost 4 bases and J 2 bases, leaving 18 bases between the germline ends.

This clonotype was observed a few times. The chain combines TRBV7-2 with TRBJ2-7; D ambiguous. CDR1 SGHTA and CDR2 FQGNSA come from the germline V gene. With 4 bases removed from V and 2 bases from J, the gap between germline ends came to 12 bases. The CDR3 runs 14 residues. The CDR3 protein is CASSSPTPPYEQYF. CDR3 nucleotides: TGTGCCAGCAGCTCCCCGACTCCTCCCTACGAGCAGTACTTC.

This chain connects TRBV20-1 to TRBJ1-4; D is undetermined. The CDR3 consists of 17 residues. CDR1 is DFQATT, CDR2 SNEGSKA, per germline (reference sequence). V lost 0 bases, J lost 6 bases, and 20 bases lay in between. CDR3 bases: TGCAGTGCTAGAGACCTTATCCCGGTAGGGAGGGATGAAAAACTGTTTTTT. Protein sequence: CSARDLIPVGRDEKLFF.

The chain links TRBV6-1 to TRBJ1-5, with 10 bases aligning to TRBD1. Germline CDR1 is MNHNS and CDR2 is SASEGT. This CDR3 region has 16 residues. The trim removed 6 bases at V and 6 bases at J, leaving 11 bases unmatched. CDR3 DNA: TGTGCCAGCAGCGGATACCGGGACAGGGGAGGTCAGCCCCAGCATTTT. Its protein product is CASSGYRDRGGQPQHF.

The chain uses TRBV2 and TRBJ1-5, with D possibly being TRBD1 (5 bases). V lost 7 bases to trimming and J lost 5 bases, with 18 bases between them. The CDR3 spans 15 residues. Germline V lookup: CDR1 SNHLY, CDR2 FYNNEI. The CDR3 loop reads CASTSRGARDQPQHF. DNA of the CDR3: TGTGCCAGCACCTCCAGAGGGGCCCGCGATCAGCCCCAGCATTTT.

This clonotype showed up just a few times. This chain uses TRBV29-1 with TRBJ2-7; D is tentatively TRBD1 or TRBD2 (5 bases each). The germline gives CDR1 SQVTM, CDR2 ANQGSEA. This CDR3 spans 11 amino acids. V lost 6 bases to trimming and J lost 3 bases, with 9 bases between them. The CDR3 reads CSVGTHYEQYF. CDR3 DNA: TGCAGCGTAGGGACCCACTACGAGCAGTACTTC.

In its sample, this clonotype was seen many times. The chain combines TRBV28 with TRBJ1-1; D uncertain. The CDR3 is 11 amino acids. With 10 bases removed from V and 5 bases from J, the gap between germline ends came to 11 bases. Germline V lookup: CDR1 MDHEN, CDR2 SYDVKM. In DNA, the CDR3 is TGTGCCACCCAGGTGGGGACTGAAGCTTTCTTT. Its protein is CATQVGTEAFF.

As regards this clonotype: At one boundary the junction diverges from the germline segment, which might be a read error. V gene TRBV12-3 or TRBV12-4 combines with J gene TRBJ1-5; 7 positions agree with TRBD1. The CDR3 spans 13 residues. The CDR3 sequence is CASSGTVNPPQHF. Here the CDR3 DNA reads TGTGCCAGCAGTGGGACAGTTAATCCGCCCCAGCATTTT.

This clonotype was seen ten or more times. This chain joins TRBV27 and TRBJ2-7; weak D call: TRBD1 (5 bases). Trimming took off 6 bases at V and 0 bases at J, with 12 bases between the two ends. This CDR3 has 14 residues. Looked up from germline, CDR1 is MNHEY and CDR2 is SMNVEV (reference sequence). CDR3 DNA sequence: TGTGCCAGCAGCCCCGTCGACAGCTCCTACGAGCAGTACTTC. This codes for CASSPVDSSYEQYF.

This clonotype was counted only a few times. The chain employs TRBV20-1 and TRBJ1-1, with 8 bases identical to TRBD1. CDR3 size: 14 residues. The germline gives CDR1 DFQATT, CDR2 SNEGSKA (reference sequence). The J segment lost 4 bases and the V segment lost 4 bases, leaving 8 bases of the junction unmatched. This chain's CDR3 is CSATIRGQGTEAFF. The CDR3 region has the DNA TGCAGTGCTACTATCAGGGGGCAAGGCACTGAAGCTTTCTTT.

This clonotype has a count of ten or more. The V gene is TRBV7-2, the J gene TRBJ2-2; D may be TRBD2 (5 bases). Trimming took 3 bases from V and 1 from J, leaving 9 bases between them. This CDR3 spans 15 amino acids. Germline CDR1 is SGHTA and CDR2 is FQGNSA. CDR3 protein: CASSFRGGNTGELFF. The DNA for the CDR3 is TGTGCCAGCAGCTTCCGAGGAGGGAACACCGGGGAGCTGTTTTTT.

This clonotype was counted many times. This rearrangement joins TRBV20-1 to TRBJ2-5; 10 nucleotides match TRBD2. Germline loops: CDR1 DFQATT, CDR2 SNEGSKA (reference sequence). Trimming took 1 base from V and 4 from J; bases not matched to a gene: 6. The CDR3 sequence is 15 residues long. The CDR3 DNA reads as TGCAGTGCTAGAGGGGCTAGCGGGAGTTTAGAGACCCAGTACTTC. This codes for CSARGASGSLETQYF.

V gene TRBV7-9 combines with J gene TRBJ2-7; D gene ambiguous. V lost 1 base and J 1 base, leaving 8 bases between the germline ends. CDR1 and CDR2 (germline): SEHNR, FQNEAQ (reference sequence). The CDR3 contains 14 residues. The CDR3 DNA follows: TGTGCCAGCAGCTTAGTACCACTTTCCTACGAGCAGTACTTC. Translating it yields CASSLVPLSYEQYF.

J is TRBJ2-1 and V is TRBV18, with D hard to call. The V end was cut by 0 bases, the J end by 7 bases, with 10 bases between. Germline V gene sequence: CDR1 KGHSH, CDR2 LQKENI. This CDR3 contains 14 residues. CDR3 DNA sequence: TGTGCCAGCTCACCACCATATAAAAATAATGAGCAGTTCTTC. Its translation is CASSPPYKNNEQFF. Complete variable domain (other parts from reference TRBV18 and TRBJ2-1): NAGVMQNPRHLVRRRGQEARLRCSPMKGHSHVYWYRQLPEEGLKFMVYLQKENIIDESGMPKERFSAEFPKEGPSILRIQQVVRGDSAAYFCASSPPYKNNEQFFGPGTRLTVL.

This clonotype has only a few counts. This chain links TRBV24-1 with TRBJ2-2, with D possibly matching TRBD2 (5 bases). Per the germline V gene, CDR1 is KGHDR and CDR2 is SFDVKD. CDR3 length equals 14 residues. Trimming removed 3 bases from V and 6 bases from J, with 10 bases in between. The CDR3 protein is CATSDDTRSGELFF. The CDR3 region has the DNA TGTGCCACCAGTGATGATACTAGGTCCGGGGAGCTGTTTTTT.

The chain is built from TRBV20-1 and TRBJ2-1; the D gene is possibly TRBD1 (6 bases). The germline V gene encodes CDR1 DFQATT and CDR2 SNEGSKA (reference sequence). The CDR3 extends over 14 amino acids. The germline V and J ends were trimmed by 1 base and 0 bases, with 7 bases remaining between them. This CDR3 reads CSARVGASYNEQFF. CDR3 bases: TGCAGTGCTAGAGTGGGGGCCTCCTACAATGAGCAGTTCTTC.

This clonotype showed up many times. Because it lacks the conserved phenylalanine or tryptophan at the end, this CDR3 is likely a read error. The DNA is omitted, as the CDR3 cannot be located on it reliably, and the CDR3 follows TCRdb's listing. The rearrangement joins TRBV28 to TRBJ1-2. The CDR3 is 13 amino acids long, termini counted. Germline V gives CDR1 MDHEN, CDR2 SYDVKM. This CDR3 reads CASSPTAGYGSTV.

This chain connects TRBV12-3 or TRBV12-4 to TRBJ2-2; D may be TRBD1 (6 bases). V lost 5 bases and J 5 bases, leaving 18 bases between the germline ends. The CDR3 has 16 residues. The CDR3 DNA is TGTGCCAGCAGTCAAAGACAGGTTTCGGAGACCGGGGAGCTGTTTTTT. It codes for CASSQRQVSETGELFF.

At least ten counts were recorded for this clonotype. The V and J genes are TRBV28 and TRBJ1-2; TRBD1 might be the D (6 bases). The CDR3 spans 15 residues. Germline V gene data show CDR1 as MDHEN and CDR2 as SYDVKM. Trimming cost V 2 bases and J 7 bases, with 17 bases left between them. The CDR3 protein is CASSLPGRGASGYTF. CDR3 nucleotide sequence: TGTGCCAGCAGTTTACCCGGACGGGGGGCGTCTGGCTACACCTTC.

This chain joins TRBV10-3 and TRBJ2-7; 9 bases are a match to TRBD2. The CDR3 covers 12 residues. The germline CDR1 and CDR2 sequences are ENHRY and SYGVKD. V gave up 10 bases and J gave up 4 bases; unmatched junction bases: 5. The CDR3 coding sequence is TGTGCCACCGGAGCGGGAGGATACGAGCAGTACTTC. Encoded protein: CATGAGGYEQYF.

The chain has TRBV18 and TRBJ1-1; D not certain. The V end lost 7 bases, the J end lost 3 bases, and 12 bases lay between the germline ends. CDR3 length equals 13 residues. Germline V gene data show CDR1 as KGHSH and CDR2 as LQKENI. In nucleotides, the CDR3 is TGTGCCAGCTACCTTACCGGGTACACTGAAGCTTTCTTT. Its protein product is CASYLTGYTEAFF.